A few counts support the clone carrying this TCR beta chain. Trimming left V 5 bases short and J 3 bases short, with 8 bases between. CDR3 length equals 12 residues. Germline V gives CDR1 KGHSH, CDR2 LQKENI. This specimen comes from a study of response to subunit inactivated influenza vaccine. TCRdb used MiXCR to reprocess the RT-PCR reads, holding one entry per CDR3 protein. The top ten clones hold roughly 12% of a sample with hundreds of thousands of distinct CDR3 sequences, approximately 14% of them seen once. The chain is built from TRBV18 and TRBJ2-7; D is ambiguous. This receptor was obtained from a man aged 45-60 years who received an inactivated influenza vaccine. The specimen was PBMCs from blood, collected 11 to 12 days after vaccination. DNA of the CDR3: TGTGCCAGCTCAGATTACCACTACGAGCAGTACTTC. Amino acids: CASSDYHYEQYF. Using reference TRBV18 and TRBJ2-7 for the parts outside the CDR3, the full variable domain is NAGVMQNPRHLVRRRGQEARLRCSPMKGHSHVYWYRQLPEEGLKFMVYLQKENIIDESGMPKERFSAEFPKEGPSILRIQQVVRGDSAAYFCASSDYHYEQYFGPGTRLTVT.